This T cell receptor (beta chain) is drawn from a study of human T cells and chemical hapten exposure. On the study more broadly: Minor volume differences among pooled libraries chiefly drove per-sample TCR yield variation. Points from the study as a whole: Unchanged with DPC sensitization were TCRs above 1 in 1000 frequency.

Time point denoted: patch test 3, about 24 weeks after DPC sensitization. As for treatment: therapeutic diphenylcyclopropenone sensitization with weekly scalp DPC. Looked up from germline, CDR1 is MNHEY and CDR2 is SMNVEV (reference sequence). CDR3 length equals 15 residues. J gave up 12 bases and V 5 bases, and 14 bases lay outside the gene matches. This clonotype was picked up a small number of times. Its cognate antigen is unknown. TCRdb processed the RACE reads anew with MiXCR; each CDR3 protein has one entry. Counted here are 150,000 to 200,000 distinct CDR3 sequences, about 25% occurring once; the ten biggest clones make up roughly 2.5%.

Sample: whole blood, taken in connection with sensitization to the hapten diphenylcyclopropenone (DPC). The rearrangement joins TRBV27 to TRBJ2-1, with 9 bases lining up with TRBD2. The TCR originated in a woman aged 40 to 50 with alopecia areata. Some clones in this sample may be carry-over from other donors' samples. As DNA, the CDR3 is TGTGCCAGCAGTCCGAGACTAGCGGCGGTGTCAGTGCAGTTCTTC. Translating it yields CASSPRLAAVSVQFF.